This T cell receptor beta chain originates from a study of blood T cell repertoires in COVID-19. Study in general: T cells, B-cell-depleted T cells, or PBMCs provided the cDNA or gDNA that served as material.

In the study's own analysis: Estimation of nucleated cell counts was performed using reference gene primer amplification. Profiling relied on immunoSEQ multiplex PCR, and the TCRdb table lists in-frame clones only, not all of them. Clonal size and the V and J genes are those of that table, whereas D and trimming came from the DNA. The table shows hundreds of thousands of clones, with 89% occurring only once. This CDR3 comprises 18 residues. J was trimmed by 0 bases and V by 4 bases; bases with no gene match: 14. CDR1 is SGHRS and CDR2 is YFSETQ in the germline V gene. The V call is TRBV5-1, the J call TRBJ1-1, with 8 bases lining up with TRBD1. The sequenced sample consisted of peripheral blood. This TCR was recovered from a man aged 40-49 years with acute or convalescent COVID-19. The CDR3 reads CASSPWTGRDYMNTEAFF. The CDR3 DNA follows: TGCGCCAGCAGCCCGTGGACAGGGAGGGATTACATGAACACTGAAGCTTTCTTT.